Listed here is a single TCR beta chain. The sample originates from a study of blood T cell repertoires in COVID-19. Trimming removed 5 bases at V and 4 bases at J, with 23 bases between. Germline V CDR1 and CDR2: SGHNT, YENEEA. This CDR3 has 18 amino acids. Per the study methods: Reference gene primer amplification gave nucleated cell count estimates. Assay used: immunoSEQ multiplex PCR; TCRdb lists only in-frame clones, some missing. V, J and clone size were drawn from that table, and D and trimming were deduced from the DNA. The sample consists of tens of thousands of clones, 87% of them appearing once.

The chain combines TRBV11-3 with TRBJ2-2; maybe TRBD2 (6 bases). Sequencing was done on a sample of peripheral blood. This clonotype was sampled from a man in his fifties or sixties with acute or convalescent COVID-19. The CDR3 sequence: CASSGGYGAGLSTGELFF. The DNA of the CDR3 is TGTGCCAGCAGCGGAGGCTACGGTGCGGGGTTGAGCACCGGGGAGCTGTTTTTT.